The clone carrying this T cell receptor (beta chain) was seen at least ten times. MiXCR was run by TCRdb on the 5' RACE reads, yielding one entry per CDR3 protein. The sample shows roughly 40,000 distinct CDR3 sequences, roughly 5% of them seen only once. This sample stems from a study of early T cells in non-severe SARS-CoV-2 infection. The receptor comes from an adult who was a healthcare worker with PCR-confirmed SARS-CoV-2 infection or an uninfected control (not recorded which). Material for sequencing was whole blood.

The DNA for the CDR3 is TGCGCCAGCAGCTGGGGACAGAGCTATGGCTACACCTTC. It translates to CASSWGQSYGYTF. The rearrangement joins TRBV5-1 to TRBJ1-2, with 7 bases that match TRBD1. CDR3 size: 13 residues. V shed 3 bases and J 4 bases; nucleotides not matched to a gene: 3. Per germline, CDR1 SGHRS and CDR2 YFSETQ.